This TCR beta chain was identified during a study of response to subunit inactivated influenza vaccine. After removal of 3 bases from V and 1 base from J, the junction contained 2 bases not matched to a gene. The CDR3 consists of 15 residues. MiXCR, run by TCRdb on the RT-PCR reads, gives a single entry per CDR3 protein. The data hold roughly 670,000 distinct CDR3 sequences, with about 14% observed a single time. This clonotype occurred many times. V is TRBV12-3 or TRBV12-4 and J is TRBJ2-2; 7 nucleotides agree with TRBD2. This clonotype was sampled from a man in his fifties or sixties who received an inactivated influenza vaccine. Specimen: PBMCs from blood, collected less than 15 days before vaccination. The CDR3 coding sequence is TGTGCCAGCAGTTTGTGGACTAGGAACACCGGGGAGCTGTTTTTT. Translating it yields CASSLWTRNTGELFF.